These T cell receptor beta chains were read from a single sample in a study of blood T cell repertoires in COVID-19. The data were produced by immunoSEQ multiplex PCR, yet TCRdb's version contains in-frame clones alone and is incomplete. The sample lists 65,000 to 80,000 clones; more than 65% were seen once. The specimen was peripheral blood. These receptors all stem from a man aged 50 to 60 with acute or convalescent COVID-19. The CDR3 runs from the conserved cysteine through the conserved F or W. D genes are given only for firm matches. Clone size is not always given. Where it is, it says once, few, many or a class for expanded clones.

abundance,j_gene,d_gene,v_gene,CDR3aa,CDR3nt
-,TRBJ1-5,-,TRBV7-2,CASSLVFQHNSNQPQHF,TGTGCCAGCAGCTTAGTTTTTCAACATAATAGCAATCAGCCCCAGCATTTT
-,TRBJ1-6,TRBD1,TRBV19,CASMGQGRTPLHF,TGTGCCAGTATGGGACAGGGGAGGACCCCCCTCCACTTT
-,TRBJ2-3,TRBD1,TRBV29-1,CSVEGDRVGPDTQYF,TGCAGCGTTGAAGGGGACAGGGTGGGCCCAGATACGCAGTATTTT
-,TRBJ1-1,-,TRBV2,CASSGGGGRIATEAFF,TGTGCCAGCAGTGGGGGTGGGGGCAGGATCGCCACTGAAGCTTTCTTT
-,TRBJ1-1,-,TRBV3-1/TRBV3-2,CASSQAGRPNEAFF,TGTGCCAGCAGCCAAGCGGGGAGACCGAATGAAGCTTTCTTT
-,TRBJ2-5,-,TRBV5-8,CASSFRGENF,TGTGCCAGCAGCTTTAGAGGAGAGAACTTC
-,TRBJ1-6,TRBD1,TRBV27,CASSSSVPGQGWTLHF,TGTGCCAGCAGTTCCTCCGTCCCGGGACAGGGTTGGACCCTCCACTTT
-,TRBJ1-5,TRBD1,TRBV30,CAWADRDDQPQHF,TGTGCCTGGGCTGACAGGGATGACCAGCCCCAGCATTTT
-,TRBJ2-2,TRBD1,TRBV25-1,CASRSGGSGGELFF,TGTGCCAGCAGATCAGGGGGCTCGGGCGGGGAGCTGTTTTTT
-,TRBJ2-2,TRBD2,TRBV2,CASTMGRVGLTGELFF,TGTGCCAGCACTATGGGGAGGGTCGGGCTCACCGGGGAGCTGTTTTTT
-,TRBJ1-1,TRBD1,TRBV9,CASNAGGNTEAFF,TGTGCCAGCAATGCAGGGGGGAACACTGAAGCTTTCTTT
-,TRBJ2-3,-,TRBV12-3/TRBV12-4,CASSQSTDTQYF,TGTGCCAGCTCCCAGAGCACAGATACGCAGTATTTT
once,TRBJ1-4,-,TRBV7-6,CASSPVYGREKLFF,TGTGCCAGCAGCCCAGTGTATGGTCGAGAAAAACTGTTTTTT
-,TRBJ2-1,-,TRBV9,CASSVDGASNEQFF,TGTGCCAGCAGCGTAGATGGAGCGTCCAATGAGCAGTTCTTC
few,TRBJ1-1,-,TRBV7-9,CASSTRAGNTEAFF,TGTGCCAGCAGCACCCGGGCGGGGAACACTGAAGCTTTCTTT
-,TRBJ1-1,TRBD1,TRBV27,CASSSWTGGRGKAEAFF,TGTGCCAGCAGTTCTTGGACAGGGGGTCGAGGAAAGGCTGAAGCTTTCTTT
-,TRBJ1-1,-,TRBV19,CASTLGLMNTEAFF,TGTGCCAGTACCCTGGGACTGATGAACACTGAAGCTTTCTTT
-,TRBJ1-1,-,TRBV6-5,CASRLDGLGTEAFF,TGTGCCAGCAGACTTGACGGACTGGGGACTGAAGCTTTCTTT
-,TRBJ2-2,-,TRBV6-5,CASSPPGGELFF,TGTGCCAGCAGCCCCCCCGGCGGGGAGCTGTTTTTT
-,TRBJ1-2,TRBD1,TRBV6-5,CASSYSGTGRSGYTF,TGTGCCAGCAGTTACTCAGGGACAGGGAGGAGTGGCTACACCTTC
few,TRBJ1-2,TRBD1,TRBV18,CASSAVGTGGFNYGYTF,TGTGCCAGCTCAGCGGTAGGGACAGGCGGGTTTAACTATGGCTACACCTTC
-,TRBJ1-1,-,TRBV28,CASSFAAVNTEAFF,TGTGCCAGCAGTTTTGCGGCGGTGAACACTGAAGCTTTCTTT
-,TRBJ1-1,TRBD1,TRBV6-5,CASSYSRTGRTEAFF,TGTGCCAGCAGTTACTCGAGGACAGGGCGAACTGAAGCTTTCTTT
-,TRBJ1-5,-,TRBV10-2,CASSAVNQPQHF,TGCGCCAGCAGTGCGGTAAATCAGCCCCAGCATTTT
-,TRBJ2-1,-,TRBV19,CASSIDGYNEQFF,TGTGCCAGTAGTATTGACGGGTACAATGAGCAGTTCTTC
-,TRBJ2-3,TRBD1,TRBV19,CASSTGPLTGGIADTQYF,TGTGCCAGTAGTACCGGACCTCTCACAGGGGGGATCGCAGATACGCAGTATTTT
-,TRBJ2-7,-,TRBV5-1,CASRPLGGSVEQYF,TGCGCCAGCCGCCCATTAGGAGGCTCGGTCGAGCAGTACTTC
-,TRBJ1-3,-,TRBV21-1,CASSSGGVSSGNTIYF,TGTGCCAGCAGCTCGGGAGGGGTCAGCTCTGGAAACACCATATATTTT
-,TRBJ2-7,TRBD2,TRBV27,CASSLSPGLAGEYEQYF,TGTGCCAGCAGTTTATCCCCGGGACTAGCGGGAGAGTACGAGCAGTACTTC
-,TRBJ1-5,-,TRBV6-2/TRBV6-3,CASSYPHGQTYNQPQHF,TGTGCCAGCAGTTACCCGCATGGACAGACCTACAATCAGCCCCAGCATTTT
-,TRBJ2-5,TRBD1,TRBV7-2,CASSLGGTGQETQYF,TGTGCCAGCAGCTTAGGCGGGACAGGGCAAGAGACCCAGTACTTC
once,TRBJ1-1,-,TRBV6-2/TRBV6-3,CVSSAGQNTEAFF,TGTGTCAGCAGCGCCGGACAGAACACTGAAGCTTTCTTT
-,TRBJ2-3,TRBD2,TRBV29-1,CSAEGLVVRTQYF,TGCAGCGCCGAGGGACTAGTTGTGCGTACGCAGTATTTT
few,TRBJ1-2,-,TRBV7-2,CASSFSTGYSGYTF,TGTGCCAGCAGCTTTAGTACAGGGTACTCTGGCTACACCTTC
-,TRBJ2-7,TRBD1,TRBV6-6,CASSYSAQGAVYEQYF,TGTGCCAGCAGTTACTCCGCCCAGGGGGCGGTTTACGAGCAGTACTTC
-,TRBJ2-5,TRBD2,TRBV19,CASSMLRSLPTSGDQETQYF,TGTGCCAGTAGTATGTTAAGGAGTCTTCCGACTAGCGGGGACCAAGAGACCCAGTACTTC